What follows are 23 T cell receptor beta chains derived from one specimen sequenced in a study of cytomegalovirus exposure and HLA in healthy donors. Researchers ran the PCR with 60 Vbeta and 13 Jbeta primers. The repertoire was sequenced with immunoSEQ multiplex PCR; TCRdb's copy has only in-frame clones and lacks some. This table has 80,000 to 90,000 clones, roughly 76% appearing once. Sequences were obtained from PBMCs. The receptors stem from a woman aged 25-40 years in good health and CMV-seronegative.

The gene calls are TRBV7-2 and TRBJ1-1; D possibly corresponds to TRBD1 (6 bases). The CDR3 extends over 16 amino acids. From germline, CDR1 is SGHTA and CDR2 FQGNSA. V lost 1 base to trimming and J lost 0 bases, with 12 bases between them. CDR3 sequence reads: CASSLVSGQLNTEAFF. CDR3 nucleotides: TGTGCCAGCAGCTTAGTAAGTGGACAGTTGAACACTGAAGCTTTCTTT.

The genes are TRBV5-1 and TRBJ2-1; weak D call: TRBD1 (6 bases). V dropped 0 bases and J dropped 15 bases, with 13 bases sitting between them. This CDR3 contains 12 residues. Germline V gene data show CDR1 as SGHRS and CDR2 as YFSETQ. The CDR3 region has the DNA TGCGCCAGCAGCTTGGACAGCCAGGGGCGGTTCTTC. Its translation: CASSLDSQGRFF.

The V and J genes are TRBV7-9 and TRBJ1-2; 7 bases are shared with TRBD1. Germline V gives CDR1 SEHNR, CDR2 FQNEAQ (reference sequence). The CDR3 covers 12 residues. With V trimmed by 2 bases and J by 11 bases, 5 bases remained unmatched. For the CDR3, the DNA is TGTGCCAGCAGCTTATTGGGACAGCCGTACACCTTC. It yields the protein CASSLLGQPYTF.

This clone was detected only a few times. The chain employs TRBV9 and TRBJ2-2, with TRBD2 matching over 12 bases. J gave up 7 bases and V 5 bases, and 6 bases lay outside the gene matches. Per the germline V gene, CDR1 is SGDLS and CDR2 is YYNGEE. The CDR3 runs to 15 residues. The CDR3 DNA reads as TGTGCCAGCAGGGCTGGACTAGCGGGAAGCGGGGAGCTGTTTTTT. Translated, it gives CASRAGLAGSGELFF.

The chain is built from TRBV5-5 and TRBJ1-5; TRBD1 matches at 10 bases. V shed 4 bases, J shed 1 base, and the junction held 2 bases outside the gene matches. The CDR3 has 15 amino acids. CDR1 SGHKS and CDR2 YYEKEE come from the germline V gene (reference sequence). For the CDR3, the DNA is TGTGCCAGCAGCAAGGACAGGGGGAGCAATCAGCCCCAGCATTTT. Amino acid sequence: CASSKDRGSNQPQHF.

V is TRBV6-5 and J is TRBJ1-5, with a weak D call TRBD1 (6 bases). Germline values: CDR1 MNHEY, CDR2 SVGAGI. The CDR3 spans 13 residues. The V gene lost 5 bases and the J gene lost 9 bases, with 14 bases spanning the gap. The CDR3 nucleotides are TGTGCCAGCAGTCGGGACAAAGCCTGGCCCCAGCATTTT. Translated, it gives CASSRDKAWPQHF.

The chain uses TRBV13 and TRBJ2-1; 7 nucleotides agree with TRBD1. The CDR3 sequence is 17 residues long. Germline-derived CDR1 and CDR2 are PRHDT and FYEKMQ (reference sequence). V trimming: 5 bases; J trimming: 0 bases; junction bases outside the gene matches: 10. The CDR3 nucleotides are TGTGCCAGCAGCGCTATCCAACAGGGGAGCTCCTACAATGAGCAGTTCTTC. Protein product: CASSAIQQGSSYNEQFF.

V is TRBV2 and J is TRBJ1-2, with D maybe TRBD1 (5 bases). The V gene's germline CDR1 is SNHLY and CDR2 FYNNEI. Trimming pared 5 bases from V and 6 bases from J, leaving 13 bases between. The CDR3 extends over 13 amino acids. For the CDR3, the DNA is TGTGCCAGCAGTCAGGGCCGGTTCGATGGCTACACCTTC. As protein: CASSQGRFDGYTF.

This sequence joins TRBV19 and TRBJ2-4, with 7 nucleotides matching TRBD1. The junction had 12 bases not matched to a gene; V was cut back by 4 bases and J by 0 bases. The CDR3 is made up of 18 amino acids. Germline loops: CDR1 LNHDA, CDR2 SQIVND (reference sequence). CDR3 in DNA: TGTGCCAGTAGTAGAAGGACAGGCGTCGGCGTAGCCAAAAACATTCAGTACTTC. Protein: CASSRRTGVGVAKNIQYF.

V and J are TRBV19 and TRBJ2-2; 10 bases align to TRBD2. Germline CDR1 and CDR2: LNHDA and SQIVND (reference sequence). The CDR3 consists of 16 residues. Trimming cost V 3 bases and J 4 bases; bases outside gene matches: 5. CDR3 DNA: TGTGCCAGTAGTATCCTAGCGGGAGCGGGCACCGGGGAGCTGTTTTTT. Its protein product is CASSILAGAGTGELFF.

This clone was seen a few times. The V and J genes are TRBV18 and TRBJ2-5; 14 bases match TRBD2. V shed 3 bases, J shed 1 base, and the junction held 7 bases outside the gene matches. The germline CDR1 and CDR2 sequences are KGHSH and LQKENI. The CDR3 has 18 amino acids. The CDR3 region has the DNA TGTGCCAGCTCACCGACCGGGACTAGCGGGAGAGTCCAAGAGACCCAGTACTTC. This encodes CASSPTGTSGRVQETQYF.

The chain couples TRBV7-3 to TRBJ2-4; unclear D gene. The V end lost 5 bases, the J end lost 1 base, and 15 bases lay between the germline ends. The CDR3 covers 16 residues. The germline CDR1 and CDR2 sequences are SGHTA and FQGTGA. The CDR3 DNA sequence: TGTGCCAGCAGCCCAGGTTACGGCACGGCCAAAAACATTCAGTACTTC. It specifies CASSPGYGTAKNIQYF.

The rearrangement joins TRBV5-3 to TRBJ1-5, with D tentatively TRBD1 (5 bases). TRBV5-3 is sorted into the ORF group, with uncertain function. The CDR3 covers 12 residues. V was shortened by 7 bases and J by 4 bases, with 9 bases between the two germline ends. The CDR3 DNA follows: TGTGCCAGAGGGGGGGGAAATCAGCCCCAGCATTTT. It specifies CARGGGNQPQHF.

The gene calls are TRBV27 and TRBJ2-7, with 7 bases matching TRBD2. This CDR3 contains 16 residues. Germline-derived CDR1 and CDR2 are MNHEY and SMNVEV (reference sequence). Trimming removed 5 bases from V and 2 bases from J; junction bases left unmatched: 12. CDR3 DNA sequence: TGTGCCAGCAGTGACAGACAAGCGGGACCACCCTACGAGCAGTACTTC. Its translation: CASSDRQAGPPYEQYF.

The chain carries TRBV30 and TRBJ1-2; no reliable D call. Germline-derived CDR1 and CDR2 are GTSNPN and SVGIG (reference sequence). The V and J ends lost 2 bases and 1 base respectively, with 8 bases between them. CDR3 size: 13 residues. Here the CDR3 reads CAWSYGVNYGYTF. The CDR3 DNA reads TGTGCCTGGAGTTATGGAGTTAACTATGGCTACACCTTC.

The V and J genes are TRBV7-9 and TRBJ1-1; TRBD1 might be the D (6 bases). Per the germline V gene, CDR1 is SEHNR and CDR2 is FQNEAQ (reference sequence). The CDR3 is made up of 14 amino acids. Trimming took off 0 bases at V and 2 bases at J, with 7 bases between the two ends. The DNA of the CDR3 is TGTGCCAGCAGCTTAGCGGACAGCAACACTGAAGCTTTCTTT. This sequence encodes CASSLADSNTEAFF.

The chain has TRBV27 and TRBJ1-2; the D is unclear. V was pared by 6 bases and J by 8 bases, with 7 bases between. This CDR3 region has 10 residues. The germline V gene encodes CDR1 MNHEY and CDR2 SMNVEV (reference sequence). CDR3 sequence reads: CASRAGGYTF. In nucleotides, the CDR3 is TGTGCCAGCAGGGCGGGGGGCTACACCTTC.

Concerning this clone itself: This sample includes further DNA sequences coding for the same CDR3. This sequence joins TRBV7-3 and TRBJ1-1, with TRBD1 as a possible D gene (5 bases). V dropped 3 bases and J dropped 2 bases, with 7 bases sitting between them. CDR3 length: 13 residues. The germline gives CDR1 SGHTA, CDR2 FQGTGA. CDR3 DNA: TGTGCCAGCAGCTTGCAGGGAAACACTGAAGCTTTCTTT. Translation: CASSLQGNTEAFF.

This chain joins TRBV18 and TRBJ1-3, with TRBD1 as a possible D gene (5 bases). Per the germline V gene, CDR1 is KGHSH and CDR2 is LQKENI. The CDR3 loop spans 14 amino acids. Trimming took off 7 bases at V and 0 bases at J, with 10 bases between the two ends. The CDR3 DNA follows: TGTGCCAGCTGGGCAGGGAACTCTGGAAACACCATATATTTT. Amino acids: CASWAGNSGNTIYF.

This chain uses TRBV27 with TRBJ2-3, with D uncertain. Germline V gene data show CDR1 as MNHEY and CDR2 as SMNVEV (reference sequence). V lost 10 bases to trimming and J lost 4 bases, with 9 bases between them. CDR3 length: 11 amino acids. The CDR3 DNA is TGTGCCACTAAGATGGCAGATACGCAGTATTTT. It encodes CATKMADTQYF.

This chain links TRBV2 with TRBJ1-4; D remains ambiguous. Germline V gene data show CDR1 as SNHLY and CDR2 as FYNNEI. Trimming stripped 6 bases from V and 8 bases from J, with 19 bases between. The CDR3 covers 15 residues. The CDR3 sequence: CASRSTLGRVEKLFF. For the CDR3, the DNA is TGTGCCAGCAGATCAACACTAGGGAGGGTCGAAAAACTGTTTTTT.

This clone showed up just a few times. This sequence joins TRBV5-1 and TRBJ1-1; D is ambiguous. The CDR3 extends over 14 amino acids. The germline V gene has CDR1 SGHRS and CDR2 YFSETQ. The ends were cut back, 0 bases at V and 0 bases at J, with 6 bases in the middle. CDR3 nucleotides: TGCGCCAGCAGCTTGGACAGAATGAACACTGAAGCTTTCTTT. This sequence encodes CASSLDRMNTEAFF. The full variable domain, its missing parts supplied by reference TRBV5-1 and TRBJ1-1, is KAGVTQTPRYLIKTRGQQVTLSCSPISGHRSVSWYQQTPGQGLQFLFEYFSETQRNKGNFPGRFSGRQFSNSRSEMNVSTLELGDSALYLCASSLDRMNTEAFFGQGTRLTVV.

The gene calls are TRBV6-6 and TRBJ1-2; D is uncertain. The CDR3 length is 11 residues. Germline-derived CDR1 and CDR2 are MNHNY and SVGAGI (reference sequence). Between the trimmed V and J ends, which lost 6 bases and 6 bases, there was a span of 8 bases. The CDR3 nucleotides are TGTGCCAGCAGATACGGAGATGGCTACACCTTC. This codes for CASRYGDGYTF.